This T cell receptor beta chain came from a study of CXCR3-negative and CXCR3-positive naive CD8 T cells. Whole-study findings and limits: The study found more hydrophobic TRB CDR3s in CXCR3-positive naive cells than in CXCR3-negative naive cells. Both naive subsets, CXCR3-negative and CXCR3-positive, displayed similar TRBV-TRBJ usage, unlike memory cells.

On this clonotype: Its cognate antigen is unknown.

All TRB cDNA libraries came from 5' RACE performed with UMI labels. After re-calling the 5' RACE reads, TCRdb lists one entry per CDR3 protein, DNA absent. Its table lists about 110,000 distinct CDR3 sequences. Germline lookup yields CDR1 MNHEY and CDR2 SVGAGI. The CDR3 is 13 residues long. CD45RO-CCR7+CD27+CD95- defined naive CD8+ T cells. The TCR comes from a human donor in good health. Some clones in this sample may be carry-over from other donors' samples. Material: naive CXCR3+ CD8+ T cells from blood. Subset in this sample: CD45RO-CCR7+CD27+CD95- naive CD8+ T cells expressing CXCR3 (TNR3+). This chain joins TRBV6-5 and TRBJ2-2. This CDR3 is CASSYARTGELFF.